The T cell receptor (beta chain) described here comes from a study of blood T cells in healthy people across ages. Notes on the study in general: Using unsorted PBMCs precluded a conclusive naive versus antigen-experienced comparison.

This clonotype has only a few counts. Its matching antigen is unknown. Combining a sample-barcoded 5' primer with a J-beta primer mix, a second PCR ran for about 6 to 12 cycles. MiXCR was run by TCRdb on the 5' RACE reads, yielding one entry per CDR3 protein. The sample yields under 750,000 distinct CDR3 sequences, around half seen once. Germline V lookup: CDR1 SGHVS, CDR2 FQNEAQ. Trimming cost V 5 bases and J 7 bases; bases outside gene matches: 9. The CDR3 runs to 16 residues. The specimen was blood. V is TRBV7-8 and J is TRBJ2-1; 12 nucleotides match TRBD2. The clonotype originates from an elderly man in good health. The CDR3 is CASSPSSGRVLNEQFF. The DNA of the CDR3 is TGTGCCAGCAGCCCCTCTAGCGGGAGGGTTTTGAATGAGCAGTTCTTC.